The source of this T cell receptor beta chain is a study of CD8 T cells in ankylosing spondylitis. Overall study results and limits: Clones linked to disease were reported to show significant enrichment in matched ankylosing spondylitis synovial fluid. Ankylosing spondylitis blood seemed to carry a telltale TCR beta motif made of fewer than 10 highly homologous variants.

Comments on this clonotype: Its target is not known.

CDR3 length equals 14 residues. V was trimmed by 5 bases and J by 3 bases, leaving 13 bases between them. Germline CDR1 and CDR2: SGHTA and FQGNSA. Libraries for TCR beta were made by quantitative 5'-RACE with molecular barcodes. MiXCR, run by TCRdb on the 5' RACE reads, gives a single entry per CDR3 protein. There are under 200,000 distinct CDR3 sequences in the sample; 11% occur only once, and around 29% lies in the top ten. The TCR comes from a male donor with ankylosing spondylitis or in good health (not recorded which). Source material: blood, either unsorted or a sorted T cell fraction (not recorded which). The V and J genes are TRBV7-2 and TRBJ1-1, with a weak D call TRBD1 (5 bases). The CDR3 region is CASSPLWGDTEAFF. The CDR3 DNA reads TGTGCCAGCAGCCCCCTTTGGGGGGACACTGAAGCTTTCTTT.